Shown below are 11 T cell receptor beta chains from a single sample sequenced in a study of identical twins (dated by TCRdb to 2016 to 2017). Library preparation was by 5' RACE. Sequencing was performed on an Illumina HiSeq 2000. TCRdb reworked the public reads: Q25 trimming with fastp, MiXCR clone assembly, productive beta chains retained. Rows matching on CDR3 protein sequence are summarized as one entry with the most common DNA and genes. This sample lists around 370,000 distinct CDR3 sequences; roughly 9% were detected once. 8.5% to 10% of the sample belongs to the ten largest clones. The specimen sequenced was naive T cells sorted from blood. According to the study, the label for this sample's cell subset or site signals: cells isolated with a human naive T-cell isolation kit. The origin of the receptors is a woman aged 45-59 years in good health.

A few counts support this clonotype. The V and J genes are TRBV4-1 and TRBJ2-2; D not certain. There are 17 residues in the CDR3. Germline V gene lookup returns CDR1 MGHRA and CDR2 YSYEKL. V was trimmed by 0 bases and J by 5 bases, leaving 16 bases between them. The CDR3 loop reads CASSQERKAPGTGELFF. Written as DNA, the CDR3 is TGCGCCAGCAGCCAAGAACGGAAGGCCCCGGGTACCGGGGAGCTGTTTTTT.

This clonotype was recorded many times. This chain uses TRBV3-1 with TRBJ1-1, with D unclear. The germline gives CDR1 LGHDT, CDR2 YNNKEL (reference sequence). V was shortened by 1 base and J by 11 bases, with 8 bases between the two germline ends. CDR3 length equals 11 residues. The CDR3 spells CASSQGLEAFF. For the CDR3, the DNA is TGTGCCAGCAGCCAAGGGCTTGAGGCTTTCTTT.

This chain joins TRBV5-1 and TRBJ1-5; no clear D gene. V was trimmed by 4 bases and J by 6 bases, leaving 14 bases between them. Germline CDR1 is SGHRS and CDR2 is YFSETQ. This CDR3 contains 14 residues. CDR3 in DNA: TGCGCCAGCAGCAGCACCTCGGGCGGTCAGCCCCAGCATTTT. Residues: CASSSTSGGQPQHF.

This clonotype was counted ten times or more. The chain has TRBV5-1 and TRBJ2-1; 13 positions agree with TRBD2. CDR3 length equals 14 residues. CDR1 and CDR2 from the germline V gene are SGHRS and YFSETQ. V was pared by 4 bases and J by 8 bases, with 3 bases of the junction left unmatched. The DNA of the CDR3 is TGCGCCAGCAGCCTCGGACTAGCGGGAGATGAGCAGTTCTTC. It translates to CASSLGLAGDEQFF.

This clonotype was counted many times. This sequence joins TRBV20-1 and TRBJ2-3; D possibly corresponds to TRBD2 (6 bases). Germline V gives CDR1 DFQATT, CDR2 SNEGSKA (reference sequence). CDR3 length: 14 amino acids. Trimming stripped 7 bases from V and 3 bases from J, with 17 bases between. CDR3 bases: TGCAGTGTACTCACTAGCCCCCCTACAGATACGCAGTATTTT. It yields the protein CSVLTSPPTDTQYF.

This clonotype was detected many times. The rearrangement uses TRBV5-1 and TRBJ2-5; 9 nucleotides line up with TRBD1. The V segment lost 3 bases and the J segment 5 bases; nucleotides outside the gene matches: 2. Germline values: CDR1 SGHRS, CDR2 YFSETQ. The CDR3 contains 13 residues. CDR3 in DNA: TGCGCCAGCAGCTCGACAGGGGGGGAGACCCAGTACTTC. Amino acid sequence: CASSSTGGETQYF.

Concerning this clonotype itself: This clone may be a read error of a much larger clone one base away. CDR3 DNA: TGTGCCAGCAGCTCCCCGACAGGGGACTATGGCTACAACTTC. Amino acid sequence: CASSSPTGDYGYNF. The chain recombines TRBV7-2 with TRBJ1-2; the match to TRBD1 covers 8 bases. Germline CDR1 SGHTA, CDR2 FQGNSA. This CDR3 comprises 14 residues.

This clonotype was counted at least ten times. J is TRBJ2-7 and V is TRBV12-3 or TRBV12-4; either TRBD1 or TRBD2 may supply D (5 bases each). The CDR3 is 13 residues long. V shed 6 bases and J shed 6 bases, with 15 bases lying between them. The CDR3 nucleotides read TGTGCCAGCAGCCACGGGACGGAACTCGAGCAGTACGTC. Protein sequence: CASSHGTELEQYV.

This clonotype was observed a handful of times. The chain is built from TRBV14 and TRBJ2-7; no clear D gene. V lost 2 bases, J lost 13 bases, and 24 bases lay in between. The V gene's germline CDR1 is SGHDN and CDR2 FVKESK. The length of the CDR3 is 15 residues. CDR3 loop: CASSQRNTTRAIGYV. The CDR3 DNA reads as TGTGCCAGCAGCCAACGAAATACGACTCGGGCCATCGGCTACGTC.

This clonotype occurred a few times. The chain couples TRBV6-5 to TRBJ2-2; D not resolved. This CDR3 comprises 12 residues. V was clipped by 2 bases and J by 6 bases, with 4 bases between them. Germline CDR1 reads MNHEY; CDR2 reads SVGAGI. The CDR3 region has the DNA TGTGCCAGCAGTTACCTATCCGGGGAGCTGTTTTTT. It codes for CASSYLSGELFF.

This clonotype was found a few times. The chain joins TRBV5-1 to TRBJ2-1; TRBD2 matches 7 bases. Germline values: CDR1 SGHRS, CDR2 YFSETQ. There are 16 residues in the CDR3. V lost 4 bases and J lost 8; bases outside the gene matches: 15. The CDR3 coding sequence is TGCGCCAGCAGCCCACACCTTTCTAGCGGAGGGTATGAGCAGTTCTTC. Translating gives CASSPHLSSGGYEQFF.